This T cell receptor (beta chain) was observed in a study of low-dose radiotherapy and immunotherapy resistance in tumors (dated by TCRdb to 2022 to 2024). Turning to the overall study: In Cohort 1, 0.5 Gy per fraction was delivered every 2 weeks, and a total PTV dose of 6.5 Gy was prescribed. Cohort 2 received 1 Gy per fraction every two weeks, with a total of 13 Gy over 26 weeks. Patients were given nivolumab as a 240 mg flat dose every two weeks and ipilimumab at 1 mg/kg every six weeks, with both drugs delivered intravenously. Every two weeks, patients got intravenous cyclophosphamide at 200 mg/m2, given one day ahead of each radiation and immunotherapy administration. Starting on cycle 1 day 1, patients took 300 mg of aspirin by mouth once daily for four cycles. No randomization into treatment groups was done for the people taking part in the trial. The translational analysis covered eight patients: three from the first dose cohort and the first five from the second dose cohort.

The time point label on this specimen signifies: before trial treatment. The donors came from RACIN, which was a single-arm phase I dose-escalation trial that paired nivolumab and ipilimumab with aspirin, low-dose cyclophosphamide and low-dose radiotherapy. Patients were eligible if they had advanced solid tumors that were TIL-negative. Sequencing instrument: Illumina HiSeq 2500. First-strand cDNA was synthesized using Superscript III and a set of TRAV- and TRBV-specific primers, so that both TCRalpha and TCRbeta chains were covered. TCRs were amplified with Phusion for about 18 PCR cycles using a constant-region primer together with the adapter attached to the V primers. The isolated mRNA was amplified using the MessageAmp II aRNA Amplification Kit, with in vitro transcription performed for less than 20 hours at 37 degrees C. The Dynabeads mRNA DIRECT Purification Kit was used to isolate the mRNA for TCR sequencing. Indexed Illumina adapters were added in a second Phusion PCR of roughly 25 cycles, and the PCR products were purified with AMPure XP beads. As for how the authors treated the data: Using custom Perl scripts, TCR sequences that encoded the same protein were pooled, out-of-frame sequences were dropped, and the abundance of each clonotype was calculated. Any TCR sequence backed by just one read was left out of the analysis. The metrics used to describe the repertoires included Shannon entropy, Gini index, clonality, richness, and the frequency of TCRs shared between repertoires. Using fastp at Q25 and MiXCR, TCRdb reprocessed the public reads and kept productive beta chains. Records with the same CDR3 protein are collapsed into one entry carrying the most frequent genes and DNA. The V and J calls come from TCRdb's annotation, not from the publication. The sample table records around 65,000 distinct CDR3 sequences; around 27% of these occur just once. 5.5% to 8.5% of the sample is in the top ten clones.

Cut back by 5 bases and 1 base, the V and J ends lie 15 bases apart. The CDR3 contains 16 residues, cysteine and phenylalanine counted. Only the CDR3 DNA stays, 48 bases, in frame from base 1. Based on the germline V gene, the CDR1 and CDR2 sequences are MNHEY and SVGEGT. This clonotype was counted ten times or more. Its antigen is still unknown. There are no base qualities to consult, and no much larger clone falls within one base. The sequence came from a male donor with rectosigmoid adenocarcinoma. This sample comprised PBMCs, obtained before treatment. The receptor chain draws on TRBV6-2 or TRBV6-3 and TRBJ1-3; the best D guess is TRBD1, with 5 bases matching. CDR3 protein: CASSGTRSGSGNTIYF. Here is the DNA: TGTGCCAGCAGTGGGACGCGTTCGGGTTCTGGAAACACCATATATTTT.